These T cell receptor beta chains were read from a single sample in a study of T-cell memory formation after mild COVID-19. TCRdb used MiXCR to reprocess the 5' RACE reads, holding one entry per CDR3 protein. The data show approximately 260,000 distinct CDR3 sequences, with 15% to 20% seen just once and roughly 21% held by the top ten. The sample was PBMCs or a T cell subset sorted from them (not recorded which). These receptors came from a man younger than 30 who had mild COVID-19 (a few samples of this study predate the infection). Cell type and time point are not known. CDR3s include the opening cysteine and the closing phenylalanine or tryptophan.

v_gene	j_gene	CDR3aa
TRBV6-5	TRBJ2-3	CASRHTGGGADTQYF
TRBV13	TRBJ2-5	CASSLESQETQYF
TRBV7-2	TRBJ1-2	CASSISGYGYTF
TRBV3-1	TRBJ2-3	CASSPGLAGARDTQYF
TRBV7-2	TRBJ2-1	CASSARGEGPGQGLVNEQFF
TRBV6-6	TRBJ2-2	CASNKGAGELFF
TRBV6-5	TRBJ2-3	CASSSAGSGGPTQYF
TRBV20-1	TRBJ1-6	CSARDPKSGTDVNNSPLHF
TRBV6-1	TRBJ1-4	CASSEFEEFGEKLFF
TRBV20-1	TRBJ1-2	CSARDDRDLYGYTF